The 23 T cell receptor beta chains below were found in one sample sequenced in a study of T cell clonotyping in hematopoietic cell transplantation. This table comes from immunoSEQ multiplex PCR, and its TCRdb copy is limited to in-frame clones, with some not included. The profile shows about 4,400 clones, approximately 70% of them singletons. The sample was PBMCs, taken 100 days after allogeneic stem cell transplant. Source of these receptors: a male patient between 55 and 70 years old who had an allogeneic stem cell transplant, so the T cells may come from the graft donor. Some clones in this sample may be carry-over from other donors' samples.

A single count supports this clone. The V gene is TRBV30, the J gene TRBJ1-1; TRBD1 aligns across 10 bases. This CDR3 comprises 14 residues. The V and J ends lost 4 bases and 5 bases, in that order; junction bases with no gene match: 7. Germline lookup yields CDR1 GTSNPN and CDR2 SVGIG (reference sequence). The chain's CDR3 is CAWKRTGGGTEAFF. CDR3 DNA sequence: TGTGCCTGGAAGAGGACAGGGGGAGGGACTGAAGCTTTCTTT.

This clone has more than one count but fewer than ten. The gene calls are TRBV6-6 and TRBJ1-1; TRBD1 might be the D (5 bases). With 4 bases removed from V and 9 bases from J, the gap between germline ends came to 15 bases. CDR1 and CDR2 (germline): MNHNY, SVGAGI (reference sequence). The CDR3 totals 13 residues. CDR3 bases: TGTGCCAGCAGTTGGAGGGCCGACAGCCAAGCTTTCTTT. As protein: CASSWRADSQAFF.

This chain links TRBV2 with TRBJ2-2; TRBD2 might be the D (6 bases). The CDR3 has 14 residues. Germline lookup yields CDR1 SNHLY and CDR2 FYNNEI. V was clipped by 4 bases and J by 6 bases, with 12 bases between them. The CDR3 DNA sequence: TGTGCCAGCAGTGGACTAGGTCCGGCCGGGGAGCTGTTTTTT. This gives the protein CASSGLGPAGELFF.

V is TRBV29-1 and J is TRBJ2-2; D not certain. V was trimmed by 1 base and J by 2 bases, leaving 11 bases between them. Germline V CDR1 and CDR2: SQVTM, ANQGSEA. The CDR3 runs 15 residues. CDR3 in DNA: TGCAGCGTTGAAGCCCGGTCGGTTAACACCGGGGAGCTGTTTTTT. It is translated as CSVEARSVNTGELFF.

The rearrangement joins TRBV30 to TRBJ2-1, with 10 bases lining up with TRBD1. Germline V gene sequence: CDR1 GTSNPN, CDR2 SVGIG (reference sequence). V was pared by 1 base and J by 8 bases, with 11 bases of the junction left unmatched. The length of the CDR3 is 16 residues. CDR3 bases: TGTGCCTGGAGTGATGAGGGACAGGGGATAGCGGATGAGCAGTTCTTC. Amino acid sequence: CAWSDEGQGIADEQFF.

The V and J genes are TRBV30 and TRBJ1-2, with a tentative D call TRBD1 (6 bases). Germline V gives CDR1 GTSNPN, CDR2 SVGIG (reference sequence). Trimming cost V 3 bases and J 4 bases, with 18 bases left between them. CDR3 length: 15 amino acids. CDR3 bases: TGTGCCTGGAGGACGACAGGCCTAGTTTCCTATGGCTACACCTTC. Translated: CAWRTTGLVSYGYTF.

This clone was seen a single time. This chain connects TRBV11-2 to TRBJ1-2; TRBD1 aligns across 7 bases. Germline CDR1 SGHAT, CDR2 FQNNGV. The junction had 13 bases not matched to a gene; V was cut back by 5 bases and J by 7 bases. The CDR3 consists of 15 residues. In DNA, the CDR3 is TGTGCCAGCAGCCTCGACTTAGACAGGGCGCCTGGCTACACCTTC. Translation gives CASSLDLDRAPGYTF.

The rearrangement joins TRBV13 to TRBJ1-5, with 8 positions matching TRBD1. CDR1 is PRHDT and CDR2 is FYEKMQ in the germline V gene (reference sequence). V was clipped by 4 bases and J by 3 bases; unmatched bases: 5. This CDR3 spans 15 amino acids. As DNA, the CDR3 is TGTGCCAGCAGCTGGAGGGGACAGGCCAATCAGCCCCAGCATTTT. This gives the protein CASSWRGQANQPQHF.

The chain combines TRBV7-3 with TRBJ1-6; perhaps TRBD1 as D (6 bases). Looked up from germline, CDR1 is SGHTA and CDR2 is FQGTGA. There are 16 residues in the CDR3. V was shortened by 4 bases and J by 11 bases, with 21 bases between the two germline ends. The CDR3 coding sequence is TGTGCCAGCAGCTCGCAGGGGCCCGGCGGGGGGACACCCCTCCACTTT. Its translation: CASSSQGPGGGTPLHF.

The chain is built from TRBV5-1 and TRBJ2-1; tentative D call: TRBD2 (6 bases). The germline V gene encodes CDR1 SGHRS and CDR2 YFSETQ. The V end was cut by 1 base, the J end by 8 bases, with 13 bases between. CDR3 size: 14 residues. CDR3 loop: CASSLSAGRDEQFF. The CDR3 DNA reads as TGCGCCAGCAGCTTGAGCGCGGGACGGGATGAGCAGTTCTTC.

Here the CDR3 reads CSVGQGAEAFF. Written as DNA, the CDR3 is TGCAGCGTCGGACAGGGCGCTGAAGCTTTCTTT. The gene calls are TRBV29-1 and TRBJ1-1, with TRBD1 matching 8 bases. There are 11 residues in the CDR3. Trimming cost V 6 bases and J 6 bases; bases outside gene matches: 3. Germline loops: CDR1 SQVTM, CDR2 ANQGSEA. Full variable domain (missing parts from reference TRBV29-1 and TRBJ1-1): SAVISQKPSRDICQRGTSLTIQCQVDSQVTMMFWYRQQPGQSLTLIATANQGSEATYESGFVIDKFPISRPNLTFSTLTVSNMSPEDSSIYLCSVGQGAEAFFGQGTRLTVV.

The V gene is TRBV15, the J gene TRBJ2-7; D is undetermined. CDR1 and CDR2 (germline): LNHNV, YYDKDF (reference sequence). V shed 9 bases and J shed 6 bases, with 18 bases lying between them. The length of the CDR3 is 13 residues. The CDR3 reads CATPPGNWAEQYF. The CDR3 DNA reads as TGTGCCACTCCTCCCGGTAATTGGGCCGAGCAGTACTTC.

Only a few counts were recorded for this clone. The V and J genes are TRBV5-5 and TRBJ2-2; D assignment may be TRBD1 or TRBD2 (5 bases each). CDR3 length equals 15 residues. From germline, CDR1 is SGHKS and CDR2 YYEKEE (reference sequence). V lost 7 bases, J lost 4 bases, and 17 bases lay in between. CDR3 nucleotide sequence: TGTGCCAGCGGACATGGAGGTCAGGGCACCGGGGAGCTGTTTTTT. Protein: CASGHGGQGTGELFF.

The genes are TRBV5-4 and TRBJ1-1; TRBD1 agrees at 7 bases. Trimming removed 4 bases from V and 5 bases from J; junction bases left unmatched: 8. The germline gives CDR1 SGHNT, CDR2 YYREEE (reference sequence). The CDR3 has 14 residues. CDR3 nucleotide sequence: TGTGCCAGCAGCCCGAGGACAGGAGGGACTGAAGCTTTCTTT. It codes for CASSPRTGGTEAFF.

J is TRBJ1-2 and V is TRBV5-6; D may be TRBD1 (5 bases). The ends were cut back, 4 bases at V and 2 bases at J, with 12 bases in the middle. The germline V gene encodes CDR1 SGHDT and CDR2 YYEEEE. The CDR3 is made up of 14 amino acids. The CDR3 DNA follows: TGTGCCAGCAGCCGGACCGGACAAAACTATGGCTACACCTTC. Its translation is CASSRTGQNYGYTF.

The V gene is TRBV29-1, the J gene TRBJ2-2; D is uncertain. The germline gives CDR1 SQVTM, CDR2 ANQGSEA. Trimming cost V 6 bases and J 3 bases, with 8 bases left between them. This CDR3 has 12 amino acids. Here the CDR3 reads CSVPMDTGELFF. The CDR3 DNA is TGCAGCGTCCCGATGGACACCGGGGAGCTGTTTTTT.

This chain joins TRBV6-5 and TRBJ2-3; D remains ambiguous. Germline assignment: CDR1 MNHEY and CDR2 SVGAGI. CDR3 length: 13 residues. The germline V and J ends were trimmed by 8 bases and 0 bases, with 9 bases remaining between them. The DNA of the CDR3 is TGTGCCAGCGCCCTGGACAGCACAGATACGCAGTATTTT. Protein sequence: CASALDSTDTQYF.

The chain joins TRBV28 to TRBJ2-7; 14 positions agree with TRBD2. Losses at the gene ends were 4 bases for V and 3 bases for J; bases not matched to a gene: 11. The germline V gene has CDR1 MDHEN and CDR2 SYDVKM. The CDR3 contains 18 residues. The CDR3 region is CASSSGLAGVKFGYEQYF. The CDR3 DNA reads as TGTGCCAGCAGTTCGGGACTAGCGGGAGTCAAGTTCGGCTACGAGCAGTACTTC. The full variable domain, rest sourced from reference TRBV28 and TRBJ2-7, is DVKVTQSSRYLVKRTGEKVFLECVQDMDHENMFWYRQDPGLGLRLIYFSYDVKMKEKGDIPEGYSVSREKKERFSLILESASTNQTSMYLCASSSGLAGVKFGYEQYFGPGTRLTVT.

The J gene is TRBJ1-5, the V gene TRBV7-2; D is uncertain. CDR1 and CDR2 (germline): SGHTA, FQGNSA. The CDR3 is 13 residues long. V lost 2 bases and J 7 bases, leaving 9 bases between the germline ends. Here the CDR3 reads CASSLSWEQPQHF. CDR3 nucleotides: TGTGCCAGCAGCTTATCTTGGGAACAGCCCCAGCATTTT.

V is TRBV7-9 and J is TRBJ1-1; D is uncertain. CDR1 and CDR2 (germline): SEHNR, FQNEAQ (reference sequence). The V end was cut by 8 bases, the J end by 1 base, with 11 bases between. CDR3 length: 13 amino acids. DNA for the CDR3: TGTGCCAGCGTCAGGCAGTCGAACACTGAAGCTTTCTTT. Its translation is CASVRQSNTEAFF.

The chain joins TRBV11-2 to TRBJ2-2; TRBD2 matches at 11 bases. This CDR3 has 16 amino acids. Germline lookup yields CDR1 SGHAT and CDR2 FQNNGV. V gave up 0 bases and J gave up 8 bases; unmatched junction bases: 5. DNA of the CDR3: TGTGCCAGCAGCTTAGATCTAGCGGGAGGTGGTGGGGAGCTGTTTTTT. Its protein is CASSLDLAGGGGELFF.

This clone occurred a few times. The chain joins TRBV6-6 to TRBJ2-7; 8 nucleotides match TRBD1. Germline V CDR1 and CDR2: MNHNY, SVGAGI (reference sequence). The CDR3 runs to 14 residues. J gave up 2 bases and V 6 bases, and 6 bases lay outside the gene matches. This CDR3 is CASRAWDRPYEQYF. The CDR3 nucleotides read TGTGCCAGCAGAGCCTGGGACAGGCCCTACGAGCAGTACTTC.

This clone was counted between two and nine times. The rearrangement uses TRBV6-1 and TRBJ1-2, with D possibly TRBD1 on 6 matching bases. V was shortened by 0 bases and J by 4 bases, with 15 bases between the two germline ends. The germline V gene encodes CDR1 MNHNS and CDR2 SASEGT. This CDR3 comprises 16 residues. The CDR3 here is CASSEANTGAVYGYTF. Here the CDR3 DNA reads TGTGCCAGCAGTGAAGCTAATACGGGGGCGGTCTATGGCTACACCTTC.